This passage covers 18 T cell receptor beta chains from one sample sequenced in a study of T cell changes during pregnancy in multiple sclerosis. Using immunoSEQ multiplex PCR, the repertoire was profiled, and TCRdb retains in-frame clones only, with some absent. The sample carries tens of thousands of clones, roughly 90% recorded once. The sample in question was peripheral blood, obtained after pregnancy. All receptors come from a female donor in good health, enrolled as a control in a pregnancy study.

The chain carries TRBV6-5 and TRBJ1-6, with 8 bases identical to TRBD1. This CDR3 has 14 amino acids. The germline CDR1 and CDR2 sequences are MNHEY and SVGAGI. V gave up 7 bases and J gave up 5 bases; unmatched junction bases: 4. The CDR3 loop reads CASTRGQDNSPLHF. The CDR3 DNA reads TGTGCCAGCACCAGGGGACAGGATAATTCACCCCTCCACTTT.

The chain combines TRBV7-3 with TRBJ2-2; 8 positions match TRBD1. This CDR3 has 15 residues. Germline lookup yields CDR1 SGHTA and CDR2 FQGTGA. V gave up 5 bases and J gave up 5 bases; unmatched junction bases: 7. CDR3 protein: CASSPDRGWTGELFF. CDR3 coding DNA: TGTGCCAGCAGCCCTGACAGGGGTTGGACCGGGGAGCTGTTTTTT.

The V and J genes are TRBV6-5 and TRBJ2-5; 7 positions agree with TRBD1. The CDR3 contains 14 residues. Germline lookup yields CDR1 MNHEY and CDR2 SVGAGI. Trimming at V came to 2 bases and at J to 5 bases, leaving 5 bases not matched to a gene. This chain's CDR3 is CASSYGRGQETQYF. The CDR3 DNA is TGTGCCAGCAGTTACGGAAGGGGGCAGGAGACCCAGTACTTC.

V gene TRBV21-1 combines with J gene TRBJ1-2. TRBV21-1 is deemed a pseudogene. The CDR3 covers 12 residues. The CDR3 is CAKGGINYGYTF. CDR3 nucleotides: TGTGCCAAGGGAGGGATTAACTATGGCTACACCTTC.

This clone was observed once. The chain employs TRBV9 and TRBJ1-2; D unclear. Per germline, CDR1 SGDLS and CDR2 YYNGEE. The CDR3 contains 17 residues. V lost 4 bases and J lost 2, with 21 bases in between. In DNA, the CDR3 is TGTGCCAGCAGCTCCGATGAGGGAATCTGGGCCAACTATGGCTACACCTTC. Protein sequence: CASSSDEGIWANYGYTF.

This clone has only one observation. The V and J genes are TRBV7-3 and TRBJ2-3; 11 positions match TRBD2. V was clipped by 1 base and J by 3 bases; unmatched bases: 9. The CDR3 contains 18 residues. Germline CDR1 reads SGHTA; CDR2 reads FQGTGA. DNA for the CDR3: TGTGCCAGCAGCTTAAACCCCGGCGGACTAGCGGGTACAGATACGCAGTATTTT. Protein product: CASSLNPGGLAGTDTQYF.

The V gene is TRBV7-9, the J gene TRBJ2-2; TRBD1 aligns across 8 bases. Trimming cost V 5 bases and J 5 bases; bases outside gene matches: 4. The CDR3 totals 14 residues. Germline values: CDR1 SEHNR, CDR2 FQNEAQ (reference sequence). CDR3 region: CASSKGQGTGELFF. DNA of the CDR3: TGTGCCAGCAGCAAAGGACAGGGTACCGGGGAGCTGTTTTTT.

This clone was observed once. The rearrangement joins TRBV7-6 to TRBJ2-7; possibly TRBD2 for D (6 bases). CDR3 length equals 15 residues. V lost 5 bases and J 0 bases, leaving 14 bases between the germline ends. Per germline, CDR1 SGHVS and CDR2 FNYEAQ. Written as DNA, the CDR3 is TGTGCCAGCAGCCCCCGCGCGGGGAGCTCCTACGAGCAGTACTTC. Translating gives CASSPRAGSSYEQYF. Combining the CDR3 with reference TRBV7-6 and TRBJ2-7 gives the whole variable domain GAGVSQSPRYKVTKRGQDVALRCDPISGHVSLYWYRQALGQGPEFLTYFNYEAQQDKSGLPNDRFSAERPEGSISTLTIQRTEQRDSAMYRCASSPRAGSSYEQYFGPGTRLTVT.

This clone was recorded only once. This rearrangement joins TRBV7-8 to TRBJ2-3; 9 positions match TRBD2. V shed 1 base and J 3 bases; nucleotides not matched to a gene: 8. Per the germline V gene, CDR1 is SGHVS and CDR2 is FQNEAQ. This CDR3 has 17 residues. This chain's CDR3 is CASSLGGRASQTDTQYF. The CDR3 DNA follows: TGTGCCAGCAGCTTAGGCGGGAGGGCATCCCAGACAGATACGCAGTATTTT. The full variable domain, completed using reference TRBV7-8 and TRBJ2-3, is GAGVSQSPRYKVAKRGQDVALRCDPISGHVSLFWYQQALGQGPEFLTYFQNEAQLDKSGLPSDRFFAERPEGSVSTLKIQRTQQEDSAVYLCASSLGGRASQTDTQYFGPGTRLTVL.

This clone was detected once. The V gene is TRBV7-8, the J gene TRBJ2-5; 8 bases line up with TRBD2. Per the germline V gene, CDR1 is SGHVS and CDR2 is FQNEAQ. Losses at the gene ends were 5 bases for V and 4 bases for J; bases not matched to a gene: 6. The CDR3 length is 14 residues. CDR3 sequence reads: CASSRRGGRETQYF. The CDR3 nucleotides read TGTGCCAGCAGCCGACGCGGGGGGAGAGAGACCCAGTACTTC.

CDR3 region: CSARTETTLGYGYTF. CDR3 nucleotides: TGCAGCGCTAGGACAGAAACTACCTTAGGGTATGGCTACACCTTC. The chain recombines TRBV29-1 with TRBJ1-2; a weak D match, TRBD1 (6 bases). From germline, CDR1 is SQVTM and CDR2 ANQGSEA. The CDR3 consists of 15 residues. V dropped 7 bases and J dropped 5 bases, with 23 bases sitting between them.

The chain has TRBV28 and TRBJ2-1; TRBD1 agrees at 9 bases. With V trimmed by 6 bases and J by 9 bases, 12 bases remained unmatched. The CDR3 loop spans 15 amino acids. The germline V gene has CDR1 MDHEN and CDR2 SYDVKM. CDR3 in DNA: TGTGCCAGCAGCCCGGAAGGACAGGGGAGGGGTGAGCAGTTCTTC. Protein sequence: CASSPEGQGRGEQFF.

The rearrangement links TRBV19 to TRBJ1-1; TRBD1 matches at 7 bases. Losses at the gene ends were 7 bases for V and 4 bases for J; bases not matched to a gene: 15. The germline CDR1 and CDR2 sequences are LNHDA and SQIVND (reference sequence). This CDR3 region has 16 residues. The CDR3 loop reads CASIPLRQGTGTEAFF. The CDR3 DNA reads TGTGCCAGTATCCCCCTTCGACAGGGAACGGGCACTGAAGCTTTCTTT.

This clone was detected once. The chain uses TRBV15 and TRBJ2-1; TRBD2 aligns across 8 bases. CDR1 and CDR2 from the germline V gene are LNHNV and YYDKDF (reference sequence). This CDR3 is built from 16 residues. After removal of 3 bases from V and 6 bases from J, the junction contained 10 bases not matched to a gene. This chain's CDR3 is CATSRGRPGRGNEQFF. Here the CDR3 DNA reads TGTGCCACCAGCAGGGGACGGCCCGGGAGGGGCAATGAGCAGTTCTTC.

V gene TRBV6-5 combines with J gene TRBJ1-2; no reliable D call. Germline V CDR1 and CDR2: MNHEY, SVGAGI. This CDR3 is built from 14 residues. The V gene lost 6 bases and the J gene lost 1 base, with 12 bases spanning the gap. CDR3 protein: CASSPGGVNYGYTF. In DNA form, the CDR3 reads TGTGCCAGCAGCCCAGGCGGGGTTAACTATGGCTACACCTTC.

The gene calls are TRBV7-3 and TRBJ2-3; perhaps TRBD2 as D (6 bases). V lost 3 bases and J lost 0, with 10 bases in between. CDR1 SGHTA and CDR2 FQGTGA come from the germline V gene. The length of the CDR3 is 15 residues. DNA for the CDR3: TGTGCCAGCAGCTTGCGGGGTTCTAGCACAGATACGCAGTATTTT. Protein: CASSLRGSSTDTQYF.

V and J are TRBV27 and TRBJ2-1; D unresolved. The CDR3 extends over 15 amino acids. The V gene lost 2 bases and the J gene lost 6 bases, with 14 bases spanning the gap. Per germline, CDR1 MNHEY and CDR2 SMNVEV (reference sequence). The CDR3 region is CASSLMGSFGNEQFF. The CDR3 DNA follows: TGTGCCAGCAGTTTAATGGGTAGCTTTGGCAATGAGCAGTTCTTC.

The chain uses TRBV5-1 and TRBJ2-7; tentative D call: TRBD2 (5 bases). The V gene's germline CDR1 is SGHRS and CDR2 YFSETQ. V was trimmed by 7 bases and J by 0 bases, leaving 8 bases between them. This CDR3 comprises 12 residues. CDR3 region: CASARDSYEQYF. Here the CDR3 DNA reads TGCGCCAGCGCCCGGGACTCCTACGAGCAGTACTTC.